There are many counts of the clone carrying this TCR beta chain. The iRepertoire nested amplicon-rescue multiplex PCR amplified TCR alpha and beta CDR3s from RNA. TCRdb recomputed calls from the multiplex PCR reads with MiXCR, one row per CDR3 protein. Among about 89,000 distinct CDR3 sequences listed, roughly 23% were seen once. This sample is part of a study of glioma-infiltrating T cells. The CDR3 is made up of 15 amino acids. V lost 0 bases to trimming and J lost 3 bases; unmatched junction nucleotides: 5. The V gene's germline CDR1 is MNHEY and CDR2 SVGEGT. What was sequenced was glioma tissue, nonneoplastic brain tissue, or PBMCs (not recorded which). The chain recombines TRBV6-2 or TRBV6-3 with TRBJ2-7, with TRBD1 matching over 7 bases. The clonotype was recovered from a human donor with low-grade glioma or glioblastoma, undergoing nonglioma brain surgery, or in good health (not recorded which). CDR3 sequence: CASSYSIGGRYEQYF. In DNA, the CDR3 is TGTGCCAGCAGTTACTCGATAGGGGGCCGCTACGAGCAGTACTTC.